The 3 T cell receptor beta chains below come from one sample, sequenced in a study of T-cell reconstitution after alpha-beta-depleted transplantation in children. The TCRbeta library was prepared with unique molecular identifiers. Each CDR3 protein gets one entry after TCRdb re-called the PCR reads with MiXCR. The repertoire holds about 400,000 distinct CDR3 sequences, with around 20% as singletons. The sequences come from PBMCs from the stem cell graft donor, collected from the stem cell graft. These receptor sequences come from a human donor who donated a stem cell graft to a child with acute myeloid leukemia.

In its sample, this clonotype was seen a few times. The chain has TRBV19 and TRBJ2-2; TRBD1 aligns across 12 bases. The V segment lost 5 bases and the J segment 6 bases; nucleotides outside the gene matches: 7. The V gene's germline CDR1 is LNHDA and CDR2 SQIVND (reference sequence). The CDR3 loop spans 16 amino acids. The CDR3 protein is CASSLGQGALSGELFF. In DNA form, the CDR3 reads TGTGCCAGTAGTCTGGGACAGGGGGCGCTTTCCGGGGAGCTGTTTTTT.

The V and J genes are TRBV12-3 or TRBV12-4 and TRBJ2-7; 9 bases are shared with TRBD1. The J segment lost 4 bases and the V segment lost 5 bases, leaving 6 bases of the junction unmatched. The CDR3 length is 14 residues. This CDR3 is CASSAGTGNYEQYF. The CDR3 coding sequence is TGTGCCAGCAGTGCCGGGACAGGGAATTACGAGCAGTACTTC.

The genes are TRBV7-9 and TRBJ2-3; D is perhaps TRBD2 (6 bases). Germline CDR1 and CDR2: SEHNR and FQNEAQ (reference sequence). V shed 5 bases and J shed 6 bases, with 9 bases lying between them. There are 12 residues in the CDR3. In nucleotides, the CDR3 is TGTGCCAGCAGCCAAGGAGGGGATACGCAGTATTTT. Translation gives CASSQGGDTQYF.